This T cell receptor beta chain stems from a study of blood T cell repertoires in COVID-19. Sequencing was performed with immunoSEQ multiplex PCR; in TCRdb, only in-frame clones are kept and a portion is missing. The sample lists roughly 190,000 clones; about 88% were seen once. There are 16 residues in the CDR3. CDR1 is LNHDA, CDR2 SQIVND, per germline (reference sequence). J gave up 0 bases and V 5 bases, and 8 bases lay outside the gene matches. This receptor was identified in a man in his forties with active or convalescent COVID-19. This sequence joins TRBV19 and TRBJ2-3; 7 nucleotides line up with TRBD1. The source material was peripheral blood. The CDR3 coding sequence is TGTGCCAGTAGTGCTTACAGGGGCTTTAGCACAGATACGCAGTATTTT. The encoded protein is CASSAYRGFSTDTQYF.